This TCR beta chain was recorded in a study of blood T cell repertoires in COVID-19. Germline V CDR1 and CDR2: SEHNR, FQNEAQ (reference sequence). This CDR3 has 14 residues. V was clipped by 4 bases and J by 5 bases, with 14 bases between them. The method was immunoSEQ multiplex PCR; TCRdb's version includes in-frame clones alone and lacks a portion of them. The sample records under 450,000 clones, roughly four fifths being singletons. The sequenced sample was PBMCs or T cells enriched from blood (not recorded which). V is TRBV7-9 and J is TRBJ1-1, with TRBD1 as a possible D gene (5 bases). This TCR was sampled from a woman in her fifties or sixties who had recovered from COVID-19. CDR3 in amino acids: CASSYQGGGTEAFF. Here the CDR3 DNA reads TGTGCCAGCAGCTACCAGGGTGGGGGGACTGAAGCTTTCTTT.